The source of this TCR beta chain is a study of sequential checkpoint blockade in melanoma. Across the whole study: Arm A got nivolumab then ipilimumab; arm B the reverse, 1:1.

There are 17 residues in the CDR3. Germline-derived CDR1 and CDR2 are MGHRA and YSYEKL. The V and J ends lost 1 base and 4 bases, in that order; junction bases with no gene match: 10. Treatment specified: randomized to nivolumab then ipilimumab (arm A) or the reverse (arm B). None of the patients previously received DNA-damaging chemotherapy. Live CD3+CD8+ CD19− CD56− cells were sorted from PBMCs. Sequenced by immunoSEQ multiplex PCR; TCRdb stores in-frame clones only, minus some. The table lists 9,500 to 13,000 clones, around two thirds of them singletons. This clone qualifies as medium-sized. The chain recombines TRBV4-1 with TRBJ1-1; 9 nucleotides agree with TRBD1. The sequence came from a human donor with melanoma. Sample: CD8+ T cells sorted from blood (inferred from file names), taken from a patient given nivolumab and ipilimumab in sequence. Here the CDR3 reads CASSQVTGGMGSTEAFF. CDR3 DNA sequence: TGCGCCAGCAGCCAAGTAACAGGGGGCATGGGGAGCACTGAAGCTTTCTTT.